A single sample gave rise to the 25 T cell receptor beta chains below, sequenced in a study of chemoradiotherapy in HPV16-positive cancers. This table comes from immunoSEQ multiplex PCR, and its TCRdb copy is limited to in-frame clones, with some not included. This sample has around 13,000 clones, with under 75% found just once. This material was collected from a patient who underwent chemoradiotherapy. Receptors originate from a human donor with HPV-associated anogenital cancer.

The rearrangement links TRBV9 to TRBJ1-2, with a tentative D call TRBD1 (5 bases). The CDR3 runs to 15 residues. The germline gives CDR1 SGDLS, CDR2 YYNGEE. V was trimmed by 0 bases and J by 3 bases, leaving 12 bases between them. CDR3 sequence: CASSVVGSRDYGYTF. The CDR3, as DNA: TGTGCCAGCAGCGTAGTGGGCTCCAGGGACTATGGCTACACCTTC.

The chain is built from TRBV6-5 and TRBJ2-5; TRBD1 matches at 7 bases. Unmatched junction bases numbered 4, after V lost 5 bases and J lost 1 base. The CDR3 contains 14 residues. CDR1 is MNHEY and CDR2 is SVGAGI in the germline V gene. The CDR3 loop reads CASSIGTVQETQYF. CDR3 sequence (DNA): TGTGCCAGCAGTATCGGGACAGTCCAAGAGACCCAGTACTTC.

The chain has TRBV7-9 and TRBJ1-1; D might be TRBD1 (6 bases). The germline gives CDR1 SEHNR, CDR2 FQNEAQ (reference sequence). Trimming pared 3 bases from V and 1 base from J, leaving 12 bases between. The CDR3 runs 15 residues. CDR3 sequence reads: CASSLGGQRNTEAFF. In DNA form, the CDR3 reads TGTGCCAGCAGCTTGGGAGGACAGCGGAACACTGAAGCTTTCTTT.

This clone has a single count. The rearrangement links TRBV4-1 to TRBJ1-1; no clear D gene. Trimming took 4 bases from V and 0 from J, leaving 6 bases between them. The CDR3 consists of 13 residues. Germline assignment: CDR1 MGHRA and CDR2 YSYEKL. The DNA of the CDR3 is TGCGCCAGCAGCCCAAGGGTGAACACTGAAGCTTTCTTT. This translates into CASSPRVNTEAFF.

The V gene is TRBV7-9, the J gene TRBJ1-5, with 9 bases aligning to TRBD1. The CDR3 has 14 amino acids. Germline values: CDR1 SEHNR, CDR2 FQNEAQ (reference sequence). Losses at the gene ends were 5 bases for V and 6 bases for J; bases not matched to a gene: 5. CDR3 protein: CASSGGQGRQPQHF. CDR3 coding DNA: TGTGCCAGCAGCGGGGGACAGGGCCGTCAGCCCCAGCATTTT.

The sample holds one count of this clone. The V and J genes are TRBV5-4 and TRBJ1-1, with D possibly matching TRBD1 (5 bases). V lost 0 bases and J lost 0, with 9 bases in between. CDR1 is SGHNT and CDR2 is YYREEE in the germline V gene (reference sequence). There are 15 residues in the CDR3. The CDR3 nucleotides read TGTGCCAGCAGCTTGGCCGGGGGGATGAACACTGAAGCTTTCTTT. Its translation: CASSLAGGMNTEAFF.

The chain links TRBV9 to TRBJ2-7; D is unresolved. V lost 4 bases and J lost 1, with 12 bases in between. From germline, CDR1 is SGDLS and CDR2 YYNGEE. The CDR3 totals 14 residues. The CDR3 DNA is TGTGCCAGCAGCCTCATCCCAGGTTCCTACGAGCAGTACTTC. It is translated as CASSLIPGSYEQYF.

The chain combines TRBV28 with TRBJ1-1, with D perhaps matching TRBD1 (5 bases). The V end lost 1 base, the J end lost 5 bases, and 11 bases lay between the germline ends. This CDR3 region has 14 residues. CDR1 and CDR2 from the germline V gene are MDHEN and SYDVKM. For the CDR3, the DNA is TGTGCCAGCAGTTTATCGGGGGGTTTGACTGAAGCTTTCTTT. Encoded protein: CASSLSGGLTEAFF.

In this sample, this clone turned up a few times. J is TRBJ1-4 and V is TRBV13; TRBD1 agrees at 8 bases. Germline V gene sequence: CDR1 PRHDT, CDR2 FYEKMQ (reference sequence). The V and J ends lost 3 bases and 8 bases, in that order; junction bases with no gene match: 2. This CDR3 spans 13 amino acids. DNA for the CDR3: TGTGCCAGCAGCTTCGGACAGGGCGAAAAACTGTTTTTT. This codes for CASSFGQGEKLFF.

Written as DNA, the CDR3 is TGTGCCAGCAGCTTAGGAGGCTCCACAACCTACGAGCAGTACTTC. Its translation is CASSLGGSTTYEQYF. The V gene is TRBV7-2, the J gene TRBJ2-7; D unresolved. V was trimmed by 1 base and J by 2 bases, leaving 12 bases between them. This CDR3 spans 15 amino acids. The germline CDR1 and CDR2 sequences are SGHTA and FQGNSA.

The V call is TRBV19, the J call TRBJ2-5; TRBD2 aligns across 7 bases. Per germline, CDR1 LNHDA and CDR2 SQIVND (reference sequence). The trim removed 3 bases at V and 4 bases at J, leaving 2 bases unmatched. There are 13 residues in the CDR3. CDR3 sequence reads: CASSMTSPETQYF. The CDR3 DNA reads TGTGCCAGTAGTATGACTAGCCCAGAGACCCAGTACTTC.

This clone was counted a few times. V and J are TRBV28 and TRBJ2-6, with D uncertain. CDR1 is MDHEN, CDR2 SYDVKM, per germline. The V end lost 2 bases, the J end lost 4 bases, and 15 bases lay between the germline ends. The CDR3 loop spans 17 amino acids. The CDR3 DNA sequence: TGTGCCAGCAGTTTAAGTGGGCTAGGAAAGGGGGCCAACGTCCTGACTTTC. Its protein product is CASSLSGLGKGANVLTF.

This clone was seen just once. The chain combines TRBV7-9 with TRBJ2-1; D remains unclear. Per the germline V gene, CDR1 is SEHNR and CDR2 is FQNEAQ (reference sequence). Trimming took 6 bases from V and 6 from J, leaving 9 bases between them. The CDR3 loop spans 12 amino acids. Here the CDR3 reads CASRPGTNEQFF. The CDR3 DNA follows: TGTGCCAGCAGACCCGGAACCAATGAGCAGTTCTTC.

This rearrangement joins TRBV7-9 to TRBJ2-7; 7 nucleotides match TRBD1. The CDR3 spans 15 residues. The ends lost 8 bases at V and 5 bases at J; junction bases unmatched: 15. Germline assignment: CDR1 SEHNR and CDR2 FQNEAQ (reference sequence). CDR3 residues: CASGRSQDRRHEQYF. DNA for the CDR3: TGTGCCAGCGGAAGAAGCCAGGACAGGCGCCACGAGCAGTACTTC.

V gene TRBV21-1 combines with J gene TRBJ1-2. TRBV21-1 counts as a pseudogene. This CDR3 is built from 15 residues. CDR3 sequence (DNA): TGTGCCAGCAGCCCCCGGAGGAGCAGGGAGGATGGCTACACCTTC. It is translated as CASSPRRSREDGYTF.

The chain uses TRBV27 and TRBJ1-1; 10 bases fit TRBD1. V shed 10 bases, J shed 7 bases, and the junction held 9 bases outside the gene matches. Germline V lookup: CDR1 MNHEY, CDR2 SMNVEV (reference sequence). CDR3 size: 13 residues. For the CDR3, the DNA is TGTGCCACAAGGGACAGGGGTCTTTTTGAAGCTTTCTTT. Its translation is CATRDRGLFEAFF.

The genes are TRBV5-1 and TRBJ2-2, with D tentatively TRBD1 (6 bases). V was clipped by 1 base and J by 6 bases, with 10 bases between them. The germline V gene encodes CDR1 SGHRS and CDR2 YFSETQ. This CDR3 has 14 amino acids. The CDR3 DNA sequence: TGCGCCAGCAGCTTGCGCAGGGGAGCCGGGGAGCTGTTTTTT. It encodes CASSLRRGAGELFF.

The CDR3 nucleotides read TGTGCCAGCAGTATGACGGCCAGCAATCAGCCCCAGCATTTT. Translated: CASSMTASNQPQHF. The V call is TRBV2, the J call TRBJ1-5, with D hard to call. The V end lost 5 bases, the J end lost 1 base, and 9 bases lay between the germline ends. The germline V gene encodes CDR1 SNHLY and CDR2 FYNNEI. The CDR3 length is 14 residues.

J is TRBJ2-1 and V is TRBV19; TRBD2 matches at 14 bases. The CDR3 has 16 residues. The germline CDR1 and CDR2 sequences are LNHDA and SQIVND (reference sequence). Germline trimming cut 5 bases from V and 9 bases from J; bases unmatched to any gene: 9. This CDR3 reads CASSSSGTSGSIEQFF. The CDR3 coding sequence is TGTGCCAGTAGTTCCTCCGGGACTAGCGGGAGTATTGAGCAGTTCTTC.

This clone has a handful of counts. The chain employs TRBV27 and TRBJ1-2; 7 positions match TRBD1. The CDR3 consists of 14 residues. Looked up from germline, CDR1 is MNHEY and CDR2 is SMNVEV (reference sequence). V shed 4 bases, J shed 4 bases, and the junction held 6 bases outside the gene matches. The CDR3 spells CASSSIQGGYGYTF. CDR3 in DNA: TGTGCCAGCAGTTCGATTCAGGGGGGCTATGGCTACACCTTC.

V is TRBV11-1 and J is TRBJ1-3, with 8 bases that match TRBD1. V lost 0 bases, J lost 6 bases, and 10 bases stayed unmatched. This CDR3 comprises 17 residues. Germline V gene sequence: CDR1 SGHAT, CDR2 FQDESV (reference sequence). In DNA form, the CDR3 reads TGTGCCAGCAGCTTAGCGCATCAGGGGGCACTCTTAAACACCATATATTTT. Its protein product is CASSLAHQGALLNTIYF.

This clone occurred once. This chain joins TRBV10-3 and TRBJ2-3; D possibly corresponds to TRBD2 (6 bases). The CDR3 runs to 15 residues. Per germline, CDR1 ENHRY and CDR2 SYGVKD. V shed 4 bases and J shed 0 bases, with 11 bases lying between them. The chain's CDR3 is CAISAGLLSTDTQYF. CDR3 DNA sequence: TGTGCCATCAGTGCGGGACTTTTAAGCACAGATACGCAGTATTTT.

This clone occurred once. This chain joins TRBV2 and TRBJ1-5; the D is unclear. Trimming took off 5 bases at V and 4 bases at J, with 12 bases between the two ends. This CDR3 contains 14 residues. Germline V gene lookup returns CDR1 SNHLY and CDR2 FYNNEI. The DNA of the CDR3 is TGTGCCAGCAGTTTTGACGGTATTAATCAGCCCCAGCATTTT. This encodes CASSFDGINQPQHF.

The genes are TRBV11-2 and TRBJ2-3; 9 nucleotides match TRBD1. The V and J ends lost 3 bases and 3 bases, in that order; junction bases with no gene match: 4. CDR1 and CDR2 from the germline V gene are SGHAT and FQNNGV. The CDR3 totals 15 residues. This CDR3 reads CASSLGQGYTDTQYF. CDR3 DNA sequence: TGTGCCAGCAGCTTGGGACAGGGATATACAGATACGCAGTATTTT.

The J gene is TRBJ2-1, the V gene TRBV5-6; D tentatively fits TRBD1 or TRBD2 (6 bases each). Trimming took 2 bases from V and 4 from J, leaving 16 bases between them. This CDR3 has 16 amino acids. Germline values: CDR1 SGHDT, CDR2 YYEEEE. The CDR3, as DNA: TGTGCCAGCAGCTTTCTCTCCGGGGGCCAGTACAATGAGCAGTTCTTC. This translates into CASSFLSGGQYNEQFF.